This T cell receptor beta chain was sequenced in a study of T cell repertoires in cytomegalovirus infection. Background on the study: CMV epitopes used comprised recently identified HLA-C-restricted ones and well-studied HLA-B-restricted ones. Public TCR beta signatures provided an indication of both CMV infection and a matching HLA type. Broader study findings: Summed public TCR beta family frequency identified CMV carriers bearing the relevant HLA. HLA-C-restricted CMV clonotypes gave the most frequent clonotype in two of eight donors.

This CDR3 spans 17 amino acids. Germline trimming cut 0 bases from V and 5 bases from J; bases unmatched to any gene: 10. CDR1 is LGHNT and CDR2 is FRNRAP in the germline V gene. In the case of this clonotype: Its antigen is unidentified.

Via MiXCR, TCRdb re-called the reads, giving one row per CDR3 protein. The top ten clones hold 85% to 95% of a sample with about 20,000 distinct CDR3 sequences, around 43% of them seen once. The gene calls are TRBV12-5 and TRBJ1-5, with 7 bases identical to TRBD1. This clonotype was obtained from a human donor in good health (CMV status not recorded). Some clones in this sample may be carry-over from other donors' samples. Here the sequenced sample was CD8+ T cells from cultured PBMCs, taken from culture after CMV antigen stimulation. CDR3 nucleotides: TGTGCTAGTGGTTTGGTACGCCCGACAGGGATCGATCAGCCCCAGCATTTT. Protein: CASGLVRPTGIDQPQHF.